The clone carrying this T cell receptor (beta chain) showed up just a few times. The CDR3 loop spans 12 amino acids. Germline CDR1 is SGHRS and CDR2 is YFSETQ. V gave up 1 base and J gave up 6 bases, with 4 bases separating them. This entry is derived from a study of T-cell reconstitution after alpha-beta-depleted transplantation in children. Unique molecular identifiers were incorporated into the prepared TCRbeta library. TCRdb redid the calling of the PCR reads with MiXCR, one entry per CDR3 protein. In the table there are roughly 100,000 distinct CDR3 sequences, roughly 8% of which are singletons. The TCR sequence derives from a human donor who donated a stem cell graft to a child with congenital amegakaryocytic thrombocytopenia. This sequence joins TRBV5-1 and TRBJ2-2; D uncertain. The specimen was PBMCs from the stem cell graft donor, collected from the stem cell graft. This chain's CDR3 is CASSLSAGELFF. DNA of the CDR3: TGCGCCAGCAGCTTGTCCGCCGGGGAGCTGTTTTTT.